This TCR beta chain was found in a study of blood T cells in healthy people across ages. The study, taken as a whole, reports: Older age went with lower TCR beta diversity per million T cells, in a roughly linear way. The study found more naive CD4+ cells and higher diversity in long-lived than aged donors.

PCR was performed a second time for about 7 to 12 cycles using a sample-barcoded 5' primer and a J-beta primer mix. TCRdb passed the 5' RACE reads through MiXCR, listing each CDR3 protein once. This sample has fewer than 2 million distinct CDR3 sequences, with about 39% found just once. The CDR3 consists of 17 residues. J was trimmed by 7 bases and V by 1 base; bases with no gene match: 8. Per germline, CDR1 ENHRY and CDR2 SYGVKD. Each individual donor underwent a draw of approximately 10 milliliters of peripheral blood. In the case of this clonotype: Its target is unknown.

The chain employs TRBV10-3 and TRBJ2-1, with TRBD1 identical over 12 bases. This clonotype originated in a human donor in good health. Sequencing input: blood. CDR3 DNA: TGTGCCATCAGTGAGTACACCGGGACAGGGGGCTGTAATGAGCAGTTCTTC. Translation: CAISEYTGTGGCNEQFF.